This entry lists 32 T cell receptor beta chains sequenced from one sample in a study of T cells in Graves' hyperthyroidism and ophthalmopathy. Amplification yielded TCR beta CDR3 regions, with RNA transcripts as the source. Carried out on the TCR CDR3, a first-round RT-PCR used the HTBI primer set. TCRdb called the multiplex PCR reads again in MiXCR, with one record for every CDR3 protein. The profile shows roughly 500,000 distinct CDR3 sequences, around 13% of them singletons. The sequencing input was blood. Source of these receptors: a woman aged 25 to 39 with Graves' hyperthyroidism that later progressed to Graves' ophthalmopathy.

This clonotype was seen a handful of times. The rearrangement joins TRBV28 to TRBJ2-5; maybe TRBD2 (6 bases). CDR1 is MDHEN and CDR2 is SYDVKM in the germline V gene. CDR3 length: 15 amino acids. The V gene lost 5 bases and the J gene lost 2 bases, with 15 bases spanning the gap. DNA of the CDR3: TGTGCCAGCAGTCTCCCTACGGGACTTCAAGAGACCCAGTACTTC. Amino acids: CASSLPTGLQETQYF.

Points on this clonotype: This sequence may be a read error, since a much larger clone differs from it by one base. The CDR3 nucleotides read TGTGCCAGCACGACGGGGAGGCCCAGCAATCAGCCCCAGCATTTT. Amino acids: CASTTGRPSNQPQHF. This sequence joins TRBV28 and TRBJ1-5; D not resolved. The CDR3 spans 15 residues. CDR1 and CDR2 from the germline V gene are MDHEN and SYDVKM. The V end was cut by 7 bases, the J end by 1 base, with 14 bases between.

In its sample, this clonotype was seen many times. The chain combines TRBV7-2 with TRBJ1-2, with TRBD1 as a possible D gene (5 bases). The CDR3 consists of 13 residues. CDR1 and CDR2 from the germline V gene are SGHTA and FQGNSA. Trimming shortened V by 2 bases and J by 4 bases, and 8 bases separated the two germline ends. CDR3 bases: TGTGCCAGCAGCTTACCAGGGCTCTATGGCTACACCTTC. Amino acids: CASSLPGLYGYTF.

In its sample, this clonotype was seen many times. The chain recombines TRBV27 with TRBJ1-6, with 7 nucleotides matching TRBD1. Germline loops: CDR1 MNHEY, CDR2 SMNVEV (reference sequence). This CDR3 has 17 residues. The V gene end was trimmed by 2 bases and the J gene end by 7 bases; junction bases not matched to a gene: 11. In DNA form, the CDR3 reads TGTGCCAGCAGTTTAAGGGGGGTGGGGACAGTAAATTCACCCCTCCACTTT. It specifies CASSLRGVGTVNSPLHF.

This clonotype was observed many times. The chain uses TRBV12-3 or TRBV12-4 and TRBJ1-6, with a weak D call TRBD1 (5 bases). Trimming stripped 5 bases from V and 6 bases from J, with 8 bases between. The CDR3 has 13 residues. CDR3: CASSRQLNSPLHF. CDR3 nucleotides: TGTGCCAGCAGTCGACAGCTTAATTCACCCCTCCACTTT.

This clonotype appeared many times. The chain carries TRBV18 and TRBJ1-1, with D maybe TRBD1 (6 bases). The CDR3 sequence is 15 residues long. The germline gives CDR1 KGHSH, CDR2 LQKENI. Trimming left V 3 bases short and J 3 bases short, with 14 bases between. The DNA for the CDR3 is TGTGCCAGCTCACCTAGGAACTCAGGGGACACTGAAGCTTTCTTT. Translated, it gives CASSPRNSGDTEAFF.

This clonotype was counted only a few times. The chain recombines TRBV5-1 with TRBJ2-7; D might be TRBD1 (5 bases). The germline V gene encodes CDR1 SGHRS and CDR2 YFSETQ. The V gene lost 0 bases and the J gene lost 7 bases, with 17 bases spanning the gap. The CDR3 is 15 amino acids. In nucleotides, the CDR3 is TGCGCCAGCAGCTTGGACAGGACCGCTCTTTTTGAGCAGTACTTC. Amino acids: CASSLDRTALFEQYF.

This clonotype came up many times. The chain links TRBV20-1 to TRBJ2-2; unclear D gene. Germline assignment: CDR1 DFQATT and CDR2 SNEGSKA (reference sequence). This CDR3 is built from 10 residues. The V gene lost 6 bases and the J gene lost 5 bases, with 4 bases spanning the gap. In DNA form, the CDR3 reads TGCAGTGCGGAGACCGGGGAGCTGTTTTTT. It is translated as CSAETGELFF.

This clonotype was picked up a small number of times. The gene calls are TRBV30 and TRBJ1-1; 8 nucleotides line up with TRBD1. Germline CDR1 and CDR2: GTSNPN and SVGIG (reference sequence). Trimming removed 2 bases from V and 3 bases from J; junction bases left unmatched: 2. The CDR3 sequence is 13 residues long. The chain's CDR3 is CAWSTGGYTEAFF. CDR3 DNA: TGTGCCTGGAGTACAGGGGGTTACACTGAAGCTTTCTTT.

This clonotype was observed many times. The chain recombines TRBV5-1 with TRBJ2-1, with 8 positions matching TRBD1. CDR1 is SGHRS and CDR2 is YFSETQ in the germline V gene. Unmatched junction bases numbered 9, after V lost 6 bases and J lost 10 bases. This CDR3 has 13 residues. The DNA of the CDR3 is TGCGCCAGCATAGAGGACAGGGAAAACGAGCAGTTCTTC. Protein: CASIEDRENEQFF.

This clonotype has ten or more counts. This rearrangement joins TRBV11-2 to TRBJ2-6; D is undetermined. The CDR3 runs to 17 residues. The germline V gene has CDR1 SGHAT and CDR2 FQNNGV. The ends were cut back, 0 bases at V and 4 bases at J, with 13 bases in the middle. CDR3 DNA: TGTGCCAGCAGCTTAGATCACCCCTCAGCAGGGGCCAACGTCCTGACTTTC. It yields the protein CASSLDHPSAGANVLTF. The variable domain in full, completed from reference TRBV11-2 and TRBJ2-6, reads EAGVAQSPRYKIIEKRQSVAFWCNPISGHATLYWYQQILGQGPKLLIQFQNNGVVDDSQLPKDRFSAERLKGVDSTLKIQPAKLEDSAVYLCASSLDHPSAGANVLTFGAGSRLTVL.

The chain recombines TRBV27 with TRBJ1-1; D may be TRBD1 (6 bases). Germline V CDR1 and CDR2: MNHEY, SMNVEV (reference sequence). V was cut by 8 bases and J by 1 base, with 11 bases left in between. The CDR3 spans 13 residues. The CDR3 nucleotides read TGTGCCAGCCGCTGGGGGGCGAACACTGAAGCTTTCTTT. Translating gives CASRWGANTEAFF.

The rearrangement links TRBV28 to TRBJ1-2, with no clear D. The CDR3 length is 11 residues. Looked up from germline, CDR1 is MDHEN and CDR2 is SYDVKM. With 3 bases removed from V and 7 bases from J, the gap between germline ends came to 6 bases. The CDR3 reads CASSLTRGYTF. The CDR3 DNA reads TGTGCCAGCAGTTTGACGCGTGGCTACACCTTC.

The genes are TRBV2 and TRBJ2-7; 9 bases align to TRBD2. CDR1 is SNHLY, CDR2 FYNNEI, per germline. The CDR3 is made up of 16 amino acids. Trimming took 8 bases from V and 2 from J; bases not matched to a gene: 13. This CDR3 is CASGGGGGRAPYEQYF. CDR3 DNA sequence: TGTGCCAGCGGGGGGGGCGGCGGGAGGGCCCCCTACGAGCAGTACTTC. The full variable domain, with the rest looked up from reference TRBV2 and TRBJ2-7, is EPEVTQTPSHQVTQMGQEVILRCVPISNHLYFYWYRQILGQKVEFLVSFYNNEISEKSEIFDDQFSVERPDGSNFTLKIRSTKLEDSAMYFCASGGGGGRAPYEQYFGPGTRLTVT.

This clonotype came up many times. The rearrangement joins TRBV18 to TRBJ1-3, with a possible D match to TRBD1 (5 bases). Per germline, CDR1 KGHSH and CDR2 LQKENI. V was pared by 2 bases and J by 4 bases, with 9 bases between. This CDR3 spans 14 amino acids. The CDR3 DNA reads as TGTGCCAGCTCACCAGGGGCCGCCGGAAACACCATATATTTT. Amino acid sequence: CASSPGAAGNTIYF.

This sequence joins TRBV11-2 and TRBJ1-2; tentatively, D is TRBD1 (5 bases). Per the germline V gene, CDR1 is SGHAT and CDR2 is FQNNGV. The CDR3 has 17 amino acids. Trimming removed 5 bases at V and 4 bases at J, with 23 bases between. The CDR3 sequence is CASSPGRGNSKFYGYTF. Written as DNA, the CDR3 is TGTGCCAGCAGCCCGGGGAGGGGCAACTCAAAATTCTATGGCTACACCTTC.

This clonotype has ten or more counts. The V and J genes are TRBV6-2 or TRBV6-3 and TRBJ2-5; D is perhaps TRBD2 (5 bases). The germline V and J ends were trimmed by 1 base and 5 bases, with 14 bases remaining between them. The CDR3 contains 15 residues. Germline V gene lookup returns CDR1 MNHEY and CDR2 SVGEGT. The CDR3 coding sequence is TGTGCCAGCAGTTACTTTCGGGGAGACGGTGAGACCCAGTACTTC. Protein product: CASSYFRGDGETQYF.

At least ten counts were recorded for this clonotype. The chain carries TRBV6-1 and TRBJ2-1, with TRBD2 matching over 12 bases. The length of the CDR3 is 15 residues. CDR1 MNHNS and CDR2 SASEGT come from the germline V gene. V shed 5 bases and J 9 bases; nucleotides not matched to a gene: 8. This CDR3 is CASSKLAGGNVEQFF. The CDR3 DNA sequence: TGTGCCAGCAGTAAACTAGCGGGAGGAAACGTTGAGCAGTTCTTC.

This clonotype showed up many times. The chain combines TRBV20-1 with TRBJ2-7, with D maybe TRBD2 (5 bases). The germline CDR1 and CDR2 sequences are DFQATT and SNEGSKA (reference sequence). The CDR3 covers 13 residues. V gave up 3 bases and J gave up 2 bases, with 11 bases separating them. CDR3 in DNA: TGCAGTGCTAGGTGGAGGTCAACCTACGAGCAGTACTTC. The encoded protein is CSARWRSTYEQYF.

This clonotype was observed at least ten times. The CDR3 loop is CASSLQGNLNYGYTF. CDR3 bases: TGTGCCAGCAGTTTACAGGGGAATTTGAACTATGGCTACACCTTC. V and J are TRBV28 and TRBJ1-2; the D gene is possibly TRBD1 (6 bases). The V end was cut by 2 bases, the J end by 2 bases, with 12 bases between. The CDR3 length is 15 residues. CDR1 is MDHEN and CDR2 is SYDVKM in the germline V gene.

The chain joins TRBV29-1 to TRBJ1-1; a weak D match, TRBD1 (5 bases). Looked up from germline, CDR1 is SQVTM and CDR2 is ANQGSEA. Trimming removed 0 bases at V and 4 bases at J, with 9 bases between. This CDR3 comprises 13 residues. The CDR3 sequence is CSVEEGRGTEAFF. As DNA, the CDR3 is TGCAGCGTTGAAGAGGGGCGGGGCACTGAAGCTTTCTTT. The full variable domain, completed using reference TRBV29-1 and TRBJ1-1, is SAVISQKPSRDICQRGTSLTIQCQVDSQVTMMFWYRQQPGQSLTLIATANQGSEATYESGFVIDKFPISRPNLTFSTLTVSNMSPEDSSIYLCSVEEGRGTEAFFGQGTRLTVV.

In its sample, this clonotype was seen many times. The chain joins TRBV18 to TRBJ2-7; TRBD1 agrees at 7 bases. Germline values: CDR1 KGHSH, CDR2 LQKENI. The CDR3 runs to 15 residues. The trim removed 0 bases at V and 2 bases at J, leaving 4 bases unmatched. For the CDR3, the DNA is TGTGCCAGCTCACCACCCGGGACAGTTGCCTACGAGCAGTACTTC. Translating it yields CASSPPGTVAYEQYF.

Points on this clonotype: Sequence at one end of the junction differs from germline and may be a read error. The V call is TRBV12-3 or TRBV12-4, the J call TRBJ2-6, with D perhaps TRBD1 (5 bases). CDR3 length: 15 residues. The CDR3 spells CASSLKNSGANVPTF. CDR3 coding DNA: TGTGCCAGCAGTTTAAAGAACTCTGGGGCCAACGTCCCGACTTTC.

CDR3: CASSRGEDNEQFF. The DNA for the CDR3 is TGTGCCAGCTCTAGGGGGGAGGACAATGAGCAGTTCTTC. The chain recombines TRBV6-4 with TRBJ2-1; D is possibly TRBD1 or TRBD2 (6 bases each). The CDR3 is 13 residues long. Germline V gene data show CDR1 as MRHNA and CDR2 as SNTAGT. V lost 8 bases and J lost 5, with 13 bases in between.

This clonotype was counted ten times or more. This rearrangement joins TRBV7-2 to TRBJ2-7; unclear D gene. The CDR3 is made up of 13 amino acids. Germline V gene sequence: CDR1 SGHTA, CDR2 FQGNSA. V was shortened by 5 bases and J by 0 bases, with 8 bases between the two germline ends. CDR3 protein: CASSVGPSYEQYF. In nucleotides, the CDR3 is TGTGCCAGCAGCGTAGGGCCCTCCTACGAGCAGTACTTC.

The table lists this clonotype with many counts. The V gene is TRBV11-2, the J gene TRBJ2-7; TRBD2 is a possible D gene (5 bases). The CDR3 totals 15 residues. The germline gives CDR1 SGHAT, CDR2 FQNNGV. V was shortened by 2 bases and J by 2 bases, with 13 bases between the two germline ends. The CDR3 loop is CASSLTDEGTYEQYF. The DNA for the CDR3 is TGTGCCAGCAGCTTAACGGACGAGGGTACCTACGAGCAGTACTTC.

The V gene is TRBV12-3 or TRBV12-4, the J gene TRBJ2-1, with 7 bases that match TRBD1. The CDR3 runs to 16 residues. V lost 4 bases and J lost 2; bases outside the gene matches: 8. The CDR3 sequence: CASSSFQGVTYNEQFF. As DNA, the CDR3 is TGTGCCAGCAGTTCCTTCCAGGGGGTTACCTACAATGAGCAGTTCTTC.

This clonotype was recorded at least ten times. This sequence joins TRBV11-3 and TRBJ1-6; 8 nucleotides match TRBD1. V shed 0 bases, J shed 9 bases, and the junction held 7 bases outside the gene matches. The germline gives CDR1 SGHNT, CDR2 YENEEA. The CDR3 is 16 residues long. In DNA form, the CDR3 reads TGTGCCAGCAGCTTAGACCTCCAGGGGGCTGTTTCACCCCTCCACTTT. Its protein product is CASSLDLQGAVSPLHF.

At least ten counts were recorded for this clonotype. The chain combines TRBV27 with TRBJ2-1; maybe TRBD2 (5 bases). This CDR3 is 13 amino acids long. The germline gives CDR1 MNHEY, CDR2 SMNVEV (reference sequence). V was clipped by 2 bases and J by 5 bases, with 7 bases between them. The CDR3 loop is CASSLGSNNEQFF. The CDR3 DNA reads as TGTGCCAGCAGTTTAGGGAGTAACAATGAGCAGTTCTTC.

As to this clonotype: One base away lies a much larger clone, so this may be a sequencing read error. The rearrangement uses TRBV18 and TRBJ2-2, with 10 bases lining up with TRBD2. The V gene's germline CDR1 is KGHSH and CDR2 LQKENI. The V gene end was trimmed by 0 bases and the J gene end by 4 bases; junction bases not matched to a gene: 5. The CDR3 has 17 residues. The CDR3 DNA reads TGTGCCAGCTCACCACCCCTAGCGGGAGATGTCACCGGGGAGCTGTTTTTT. As protein: CASSPPLAGDVTGELFF.

This clonotype was seen at least ten times. The rearrangement joins TRBV28 to TRBJ2-5; D could derive from TRBD1 or TRBD2 (6 bases each). There are 13 residues in the CDR3. CDR1 is MDHEN and CDR2 is SYDVKM in the germline V gene. Trimming shortened V by 3 bases and J by 7 bases, and 12 bases separated the two germline ends. The chain's CDR3 is CASSFGGLGTQYF. The CDR3 nucleotides are TGTGCCAGCAGTTTCGGGGGCCTTGGGACCCAGTACTTC.

This clonotype was counted ten times or more. The chain joins TRBV24-1 to TRBJ2-3; D is unclear. CDR1 is KGHDR, CDR2 SFDVKD, per germline. The V end was cut by 4 bases, the J end by 0 bases, with 10 bases between. CDR3 size: 15 residues. The chain's CDR3 is CATSDLATSTDTQYF. The CDR3 region has the DNA TGTGCCACCAGTGACTTGGCGACTAGCACAGATACGCAGTATTTT.